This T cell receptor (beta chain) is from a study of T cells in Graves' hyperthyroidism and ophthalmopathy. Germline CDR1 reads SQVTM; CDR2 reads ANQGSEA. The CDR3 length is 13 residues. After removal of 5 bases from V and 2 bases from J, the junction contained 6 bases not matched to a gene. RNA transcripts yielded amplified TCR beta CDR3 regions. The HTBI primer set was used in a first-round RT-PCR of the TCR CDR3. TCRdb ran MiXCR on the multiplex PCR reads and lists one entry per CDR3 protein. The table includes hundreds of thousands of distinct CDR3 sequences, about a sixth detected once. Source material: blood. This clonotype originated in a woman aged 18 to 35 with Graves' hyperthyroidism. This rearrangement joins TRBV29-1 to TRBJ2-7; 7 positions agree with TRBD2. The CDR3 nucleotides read TGCAGCGTTCTTACCGGGGGGACCTACGAGCAGTACTTC. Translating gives CSVLTGGTYEQYF.